The entry below gives a single TCR beta chain sequence along with its context. Antigen unknown. Other DNA sequences in this specimen translate into the identical CDR3. The germline CDR1 and CDR2 sequences are SGHRS and YFSETQ. This CDR3 contains 14 residues. The V gene lost 2 bases and the J gene lost 1 base, with 9 bases spanning the gap. This sample was taken from a study of CD8+ T cells in alopecia areata. For the study at large: Tofacitinib administration to treated patients was oral, at 5 to 10 mg twice daily. General study results and limits: Normal scalp showed lower clonality than lesional scalp, especially alopecia totalis/universalis.

Treatment specified: oral pan-JAK inhibitor, 5-10 mg twice daily. RNA was isolated and reverse transcribed to cDNA, the sequencing template. Here immunoSEQ multiplex PCR was the method, and the copy in TCRdb shows in-frame clones only, minus some. The repertoire has some 190,000 clones, around 60% of them found once; the top ten carry about 1.3%. The chain uses TRBV5-1 and TRBJ1-1; no clear D gene. The receptor's source is a human donor with alopecia areata. The sample in question was CD4+ T cells sorted from blood, obtained at week 49, from a patient treated with tofacitinib. Here the CDR3 DNA reads TGCGCCAGCAGCTTAGGGCAACAGAACACTGAAGCTTTCTTT. This codes for CASSLGQQNTEAFF.